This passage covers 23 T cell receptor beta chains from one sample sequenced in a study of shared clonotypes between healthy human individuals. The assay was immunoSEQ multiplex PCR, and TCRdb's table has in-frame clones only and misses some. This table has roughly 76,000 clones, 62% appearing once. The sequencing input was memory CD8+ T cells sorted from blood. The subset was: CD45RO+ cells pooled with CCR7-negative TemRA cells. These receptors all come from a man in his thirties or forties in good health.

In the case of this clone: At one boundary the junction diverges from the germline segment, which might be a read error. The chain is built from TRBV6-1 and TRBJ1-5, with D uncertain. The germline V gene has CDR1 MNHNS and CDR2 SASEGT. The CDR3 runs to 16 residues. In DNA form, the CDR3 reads TGTGCCAGCAGTGAATTATCTGCGGCAGCTAATCAGTCCCAGCATTTT. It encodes CASSELSAAANQSQHF.

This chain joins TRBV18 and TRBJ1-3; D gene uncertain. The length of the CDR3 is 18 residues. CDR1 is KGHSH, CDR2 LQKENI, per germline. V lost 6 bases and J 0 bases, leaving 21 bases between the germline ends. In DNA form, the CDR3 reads TGTGCCAGCTCGACGAACTTCGGACGGAGTGACTCTGGAAACACCATATATTTT. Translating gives CASSTNFGRSDSGNTIYF.

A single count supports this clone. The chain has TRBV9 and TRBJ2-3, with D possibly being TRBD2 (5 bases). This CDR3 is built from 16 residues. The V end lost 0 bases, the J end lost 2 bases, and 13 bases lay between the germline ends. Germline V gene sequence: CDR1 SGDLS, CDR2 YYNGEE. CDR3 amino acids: CASSVVVSEPTDTQYF. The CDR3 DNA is TGTGCCAGCAGCGTAGTGGTTAGCGAACCCACAGATACGCAGTATTTT.

CDR3 coding DNA: TGTGCCTGGAGTGTACCGTTAGTATCGGAGACCCAGTACTTC. Encoded protein: CAWSVPLVSETQYF. The chain employs TRBV30 and TRBJ2-5; D gene unclear. This CDR3 region has 14 residues. Per germline, CDR1 GTSNPN and CDR2 SVGIG (reference sequence). V lost 0 bases to trimming and J lost 5 bases, with 13 bases between them.

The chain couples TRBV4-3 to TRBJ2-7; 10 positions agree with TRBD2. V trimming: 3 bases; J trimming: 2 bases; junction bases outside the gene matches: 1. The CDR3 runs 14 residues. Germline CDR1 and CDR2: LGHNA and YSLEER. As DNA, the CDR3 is TGCGCCAGCAGCCAGCTAGCGGGGGCCTACGAGCAGTACTTC. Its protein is CASSQLAGAYEQYF.

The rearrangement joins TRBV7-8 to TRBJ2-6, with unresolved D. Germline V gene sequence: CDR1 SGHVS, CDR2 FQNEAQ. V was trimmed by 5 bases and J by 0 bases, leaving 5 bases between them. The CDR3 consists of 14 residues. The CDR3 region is CASSPNSGANVLTF. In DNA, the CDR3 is TGTGCCAGCAGCCCCAACTCTGGGGCCAACGTCCTGACTTTC.

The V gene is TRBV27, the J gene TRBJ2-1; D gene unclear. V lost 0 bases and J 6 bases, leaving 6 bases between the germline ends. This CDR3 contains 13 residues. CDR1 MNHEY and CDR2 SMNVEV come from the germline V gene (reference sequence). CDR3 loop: CASSLSDPNEQFF. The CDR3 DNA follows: TGTGCCAGCAGTTTATCTGATCCCAATGAGCAGTTCTTC.

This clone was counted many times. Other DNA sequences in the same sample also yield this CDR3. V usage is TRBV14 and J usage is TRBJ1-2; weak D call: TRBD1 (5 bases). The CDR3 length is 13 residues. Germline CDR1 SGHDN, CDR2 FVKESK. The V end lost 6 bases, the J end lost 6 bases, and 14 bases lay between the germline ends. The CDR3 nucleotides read TGTGCCAGCAGGTTCTCAGGGATTGATGGCTACACCTTC. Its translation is CASRFSGIDGYTF.

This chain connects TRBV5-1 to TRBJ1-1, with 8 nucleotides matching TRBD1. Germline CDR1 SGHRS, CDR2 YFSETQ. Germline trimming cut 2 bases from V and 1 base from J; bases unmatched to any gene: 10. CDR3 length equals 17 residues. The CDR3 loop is CASSFHSGDRRNTEAFF. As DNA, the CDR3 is TGCGCCAGCAGCTTCCACTCCGGGGACAGGAGGAACACTGAAGCTTTCTTT.

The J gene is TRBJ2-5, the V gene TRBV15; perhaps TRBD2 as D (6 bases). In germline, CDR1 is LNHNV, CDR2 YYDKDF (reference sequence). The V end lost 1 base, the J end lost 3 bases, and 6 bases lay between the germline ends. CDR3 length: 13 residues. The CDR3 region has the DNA TGTGCCACCAGCAGAGGGAGGGAAGAGACCCAGTACTTC. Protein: CATSRGREETQYF.

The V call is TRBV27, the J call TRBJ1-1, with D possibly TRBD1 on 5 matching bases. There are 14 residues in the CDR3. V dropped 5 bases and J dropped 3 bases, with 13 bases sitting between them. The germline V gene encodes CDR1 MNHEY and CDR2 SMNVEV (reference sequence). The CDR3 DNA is TGTGCCAGCAGTCCGTACGGGGGGTACACTGAAGCTTTCTTT. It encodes CASSPYGGYTEAFF.

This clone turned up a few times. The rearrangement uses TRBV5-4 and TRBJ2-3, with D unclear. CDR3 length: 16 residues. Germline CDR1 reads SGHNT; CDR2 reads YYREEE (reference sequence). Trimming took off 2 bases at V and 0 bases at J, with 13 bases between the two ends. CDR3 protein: CASSFQVNPSTDTQYF. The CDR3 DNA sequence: TGTGCCAGCAGCTTCCAGGTGAATCCTAGCACAGATACGCAGTATTTT.

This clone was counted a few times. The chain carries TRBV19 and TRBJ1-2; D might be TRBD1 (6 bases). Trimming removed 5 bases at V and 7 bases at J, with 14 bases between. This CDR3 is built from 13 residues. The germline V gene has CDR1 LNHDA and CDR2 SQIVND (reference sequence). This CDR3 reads CASSLTSGAGYTF. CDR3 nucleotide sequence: TGTGCCAGTAGTTTAACCTCAGGGGCTGGCTACACCTTC.

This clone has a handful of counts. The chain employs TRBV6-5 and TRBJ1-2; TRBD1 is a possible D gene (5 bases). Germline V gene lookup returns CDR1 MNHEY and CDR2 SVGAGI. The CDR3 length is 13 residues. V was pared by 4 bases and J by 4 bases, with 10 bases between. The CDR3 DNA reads TGTGCCAGCAGTTTTGGGGCCCTCTATGGCTACACCTTC. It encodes CASSFGALYGYTF.

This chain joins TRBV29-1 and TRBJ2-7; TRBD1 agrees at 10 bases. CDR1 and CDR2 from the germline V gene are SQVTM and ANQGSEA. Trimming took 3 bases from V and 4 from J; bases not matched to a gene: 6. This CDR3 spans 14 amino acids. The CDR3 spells CSVEPGQGRYEQYF. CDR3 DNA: TGCAGCGTTGAGCCGGGACAGGGGAGATACGAGCAGTACTTC.

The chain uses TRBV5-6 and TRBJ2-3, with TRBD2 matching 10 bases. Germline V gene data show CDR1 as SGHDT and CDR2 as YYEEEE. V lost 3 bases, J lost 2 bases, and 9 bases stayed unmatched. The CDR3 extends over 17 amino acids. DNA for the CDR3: TGTGCCAGCAGCTCGACCCTTACTAGCGGGACCACAGATACGCAGTATTTT. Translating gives CASSSTLTSGTTDTQYF.

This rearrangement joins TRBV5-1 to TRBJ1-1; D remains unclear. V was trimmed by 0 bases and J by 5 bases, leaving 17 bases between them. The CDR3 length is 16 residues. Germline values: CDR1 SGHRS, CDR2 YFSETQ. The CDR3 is CASSLGWEPMGTEAFF. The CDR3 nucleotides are TGCGCCAGCAGCTTGGGGTGGGAGCCTATGGGAACTGAAGCTTTCTTT.

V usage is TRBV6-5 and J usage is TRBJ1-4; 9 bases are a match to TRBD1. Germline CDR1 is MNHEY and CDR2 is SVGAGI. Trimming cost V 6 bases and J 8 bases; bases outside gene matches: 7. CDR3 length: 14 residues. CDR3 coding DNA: TGTGCCAGCAGCCAAACAGGGGGCGGCGAAAAACTGTTTTTT. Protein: CASSQTGGGEKLFF.

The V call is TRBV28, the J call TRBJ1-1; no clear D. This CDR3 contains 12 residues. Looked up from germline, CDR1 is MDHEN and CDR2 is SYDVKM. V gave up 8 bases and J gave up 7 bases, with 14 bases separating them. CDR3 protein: CASGFRDLEAFF. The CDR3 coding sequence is TGTGCCAGCGGATTCCGGGATCTTGAAGCTTTCTTT.

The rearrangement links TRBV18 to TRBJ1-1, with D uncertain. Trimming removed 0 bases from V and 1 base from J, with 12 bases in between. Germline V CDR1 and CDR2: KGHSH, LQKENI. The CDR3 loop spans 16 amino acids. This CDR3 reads CASSPPSVAGNTEAFF. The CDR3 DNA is TGTGCCAGCTCACCACCGTCAGTGGCAGGGAACACTGAAGCTTTCTTT. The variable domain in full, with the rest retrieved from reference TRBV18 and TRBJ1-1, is NAGVMQNPRHLVRRRGQEARLRCSPMKGHSHVYWYRQLPEEGLKFMVYLQKENIIDESGMPKERFSAEFPKEGPSILRIQQVVRGDSAAYFCASSPPSVAGNTEAFFGQGTRLTVV.

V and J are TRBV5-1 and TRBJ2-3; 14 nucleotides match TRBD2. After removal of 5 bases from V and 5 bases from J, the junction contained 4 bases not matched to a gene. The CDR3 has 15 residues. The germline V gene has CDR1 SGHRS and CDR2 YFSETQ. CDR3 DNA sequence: TGCGCCAGCAGTGGGACTAGCGGGAGTCTAGATACGCAGTATTTT. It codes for CASSGTSGSLDTQYF.

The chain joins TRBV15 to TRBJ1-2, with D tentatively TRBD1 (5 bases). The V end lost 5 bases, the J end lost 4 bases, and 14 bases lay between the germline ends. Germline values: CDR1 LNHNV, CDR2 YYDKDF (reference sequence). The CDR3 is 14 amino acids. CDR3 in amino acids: CATSGRGKGYGYTF. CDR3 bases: TGTGCCACCAGCGGGAGGGGAAAGGGCTATGGCTACACCTTC.

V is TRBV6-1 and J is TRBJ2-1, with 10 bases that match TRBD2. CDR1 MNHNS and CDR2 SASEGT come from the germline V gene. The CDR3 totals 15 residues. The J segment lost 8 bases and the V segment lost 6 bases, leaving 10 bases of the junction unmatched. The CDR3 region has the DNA TGTGCCAGCAGCCCACCAGCGGGAGGGCCCGATGAGCAGTTCTTC. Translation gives CASSPPAGGPDEQFF.